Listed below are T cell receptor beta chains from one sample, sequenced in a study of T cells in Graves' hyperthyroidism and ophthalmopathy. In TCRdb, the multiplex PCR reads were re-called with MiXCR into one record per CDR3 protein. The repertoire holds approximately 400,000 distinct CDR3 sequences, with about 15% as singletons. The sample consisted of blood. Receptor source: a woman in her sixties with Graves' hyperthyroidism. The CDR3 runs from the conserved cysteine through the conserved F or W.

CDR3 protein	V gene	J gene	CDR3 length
CATSDAGAPSPYNEQFF	TRBV24-1	TRBJ2-1	17
CASSGTNYEQYF	TRBV2	TRBJ2-7	12
CASSEEEGGYNEQFF	TRBV10-1	TRBJ2-1	15
CSARDRLASGAQETQYF	TRBV20-1	TRBJ2-5	17
CSAENPRTSGNNEQFF	TRBV20-1	TRBJ2-1	16
CASSTRAEDTQYF	TRBV5-1	TRBJ2-3	13
CSARDISGGKNTEAFF	TRBV20-1	TRBJ1-1	16
CASSGRFVNYGYTF	TRBV7-8	TRBJ1-2	14
CASSFTLAGSYNEQFF	TRBV6-2/TRBV6-3	TRBJ2-1	16
CSAFRQGANTEAFF	TRBV29-1	TRBJ1-1	14
CASSFQGDYGYTF	TRBV7-8	TRBJ1-2	13
CAWSTLAGVDTGELFF	TRBV30	TRBJ2-2	16
CASNADTYYGYTF	TRBV19	TRBJ1-2	13
CASTRVGGEQFF	TRBV6-1	TRBJ2-1	12
CSAREGGAGELFF	TRBV20-1	TRBJ2-2	13
CASSHGRQRSGELFF	TRBV4-2	TRBJ2-2	15
CASSPSPLAGGYNEQFF	TRBV7-8	TRBJ2-1	17
CSARGPMNTEAFF	TRBV20-1	TRBJ1-1	13